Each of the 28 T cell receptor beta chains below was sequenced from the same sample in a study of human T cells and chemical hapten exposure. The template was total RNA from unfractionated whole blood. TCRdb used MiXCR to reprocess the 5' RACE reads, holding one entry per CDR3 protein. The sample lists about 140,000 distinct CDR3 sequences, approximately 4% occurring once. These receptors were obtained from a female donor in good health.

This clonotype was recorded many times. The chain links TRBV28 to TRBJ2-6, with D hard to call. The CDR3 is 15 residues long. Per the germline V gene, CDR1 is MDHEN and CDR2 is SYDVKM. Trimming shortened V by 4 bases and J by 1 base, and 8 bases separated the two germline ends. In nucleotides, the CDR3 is TGTGCCAGCAGTTCCGGAAATTCTGGGGCCAACGTCCTGACTTTC. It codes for CASSSGNSGANVLTF.

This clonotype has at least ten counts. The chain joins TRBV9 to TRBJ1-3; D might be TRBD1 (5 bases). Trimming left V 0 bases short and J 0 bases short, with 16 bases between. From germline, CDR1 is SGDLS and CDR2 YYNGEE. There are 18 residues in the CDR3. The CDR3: CASSVATATRGSGNTIYF. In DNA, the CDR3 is TGTGCCAGCAGCGTAGCGACAGCTACAAGGGGCTCTGGAAACACCATATATTTT.

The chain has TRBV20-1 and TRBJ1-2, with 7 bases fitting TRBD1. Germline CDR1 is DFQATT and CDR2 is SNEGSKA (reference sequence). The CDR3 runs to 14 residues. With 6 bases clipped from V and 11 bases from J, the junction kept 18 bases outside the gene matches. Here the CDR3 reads CSALPGTATSWYTF. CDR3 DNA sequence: TGCAGTGCACTACCCGGGACAGCCACTTCGTGGTACACCTTC.

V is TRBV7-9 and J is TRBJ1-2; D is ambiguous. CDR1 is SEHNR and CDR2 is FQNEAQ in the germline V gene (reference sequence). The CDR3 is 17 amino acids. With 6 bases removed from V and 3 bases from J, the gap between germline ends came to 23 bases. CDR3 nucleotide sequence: TGTGCCAGCAGTAATCCCTACGACTCTCGTGACGACTATGGCTACACCTTC. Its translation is CASSNPYDSRDDYGYTF.

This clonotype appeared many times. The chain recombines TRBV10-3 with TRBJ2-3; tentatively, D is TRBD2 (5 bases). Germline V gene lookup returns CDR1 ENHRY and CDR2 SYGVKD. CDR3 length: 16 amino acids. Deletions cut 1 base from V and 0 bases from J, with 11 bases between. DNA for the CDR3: TGTGCCATCAGTGAGTTGGGCGGGCTCAGCACAGATACGCAGTATTTT. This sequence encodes CAISELGGLSTDTQYF.

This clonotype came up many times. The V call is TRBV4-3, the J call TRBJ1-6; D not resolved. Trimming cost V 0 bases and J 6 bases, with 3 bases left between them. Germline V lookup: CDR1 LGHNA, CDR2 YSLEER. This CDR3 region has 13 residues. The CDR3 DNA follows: TGCGCCAGCAGCCAAGACAGTAATTCACCCCTCCACTTT. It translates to CASSQDSNSPLHF.

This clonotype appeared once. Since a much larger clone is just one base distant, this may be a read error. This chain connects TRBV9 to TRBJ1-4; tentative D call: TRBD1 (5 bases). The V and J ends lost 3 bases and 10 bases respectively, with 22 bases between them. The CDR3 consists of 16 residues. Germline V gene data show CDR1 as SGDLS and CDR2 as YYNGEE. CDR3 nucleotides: TGTGCCAGCAGCGCACCCGGGGAAGGGGCAGGTGGAAAACTGTTTTTT. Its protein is CASSAPGEGAGGKLFF.

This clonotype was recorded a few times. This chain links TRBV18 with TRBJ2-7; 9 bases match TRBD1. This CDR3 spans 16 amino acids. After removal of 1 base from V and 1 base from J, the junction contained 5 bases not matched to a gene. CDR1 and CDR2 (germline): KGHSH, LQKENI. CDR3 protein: CASSPRDRANSYEQYF. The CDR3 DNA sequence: TGTGCCAGCTCACCACGGGACAGGGCGAATTCCTACGAGCAGTACTTC.

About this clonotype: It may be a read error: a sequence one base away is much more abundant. The CDR3 region has the DNA TGTGCCAGCAGAGTCACCGCGACAGGGTTCAGGGAGCAGTACTTC. Translated: CASRVTATGFREQYF. The chain has TRBV6-1 and TRBJ2-7, with 7 bases fitting TRBD1. The germline V gene encodes CDR1 MNHNS and CDR2 SASEGT. The CDR3 runs to 15 residues. V lost 6 bases and J lost 7; bases outside the gene matches: 15.

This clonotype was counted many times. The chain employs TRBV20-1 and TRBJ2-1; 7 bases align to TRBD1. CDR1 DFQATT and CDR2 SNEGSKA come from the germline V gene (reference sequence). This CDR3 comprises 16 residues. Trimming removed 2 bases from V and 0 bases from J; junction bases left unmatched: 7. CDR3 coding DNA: TGCAGTGCTAGACTTAGCAGGGGGAGCTCCTACAATGAGCAGTTCTTC. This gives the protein CSARLSRGSSYNEQFF.

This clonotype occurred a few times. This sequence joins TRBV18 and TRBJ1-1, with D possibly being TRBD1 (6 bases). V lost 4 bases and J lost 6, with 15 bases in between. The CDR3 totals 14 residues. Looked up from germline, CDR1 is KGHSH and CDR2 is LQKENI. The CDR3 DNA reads TGTGCCAGCTCACACAGGGCTGGAATCCCTGAAGCTTTCTTT. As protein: CASSHRAGIPEAFF.

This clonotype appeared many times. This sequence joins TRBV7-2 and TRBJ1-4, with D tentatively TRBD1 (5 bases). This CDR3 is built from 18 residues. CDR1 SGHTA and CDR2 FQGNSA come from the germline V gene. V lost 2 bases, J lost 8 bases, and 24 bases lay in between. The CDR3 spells CASSLRLGARWGGEKLFF. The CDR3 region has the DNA TGTGCCAGCAGCTTAAGATTAGGGGCGCGATGGGGGGGAGAAAAACTGTTTTTT.

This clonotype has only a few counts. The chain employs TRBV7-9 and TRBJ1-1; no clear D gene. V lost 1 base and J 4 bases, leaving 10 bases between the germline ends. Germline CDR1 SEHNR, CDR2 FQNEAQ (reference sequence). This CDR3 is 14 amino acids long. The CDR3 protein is CASSLGAQPTEAFF. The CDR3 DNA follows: TGTGCCAGCAGCTTAGGGGCGCAGCCCACTGAAGCTTTCTTT. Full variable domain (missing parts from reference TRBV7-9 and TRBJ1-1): DTGVSQNPRHKITKRGQNVTFRCDPISEHNRLYWYRQTLGQGPEFLTYFQNEAQLEKSRLLSDRFSAERPKGSFSTLEIQRTEQGDSAMYLCASSLGAQPTEAFFGQGTRLTVV.

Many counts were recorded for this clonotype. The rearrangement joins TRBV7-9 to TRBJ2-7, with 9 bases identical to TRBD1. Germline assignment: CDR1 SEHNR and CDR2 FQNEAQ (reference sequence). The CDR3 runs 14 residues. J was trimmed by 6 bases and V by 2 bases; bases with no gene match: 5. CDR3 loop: CASSLTDRGSEQYF. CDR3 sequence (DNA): TGTGCCAGCAGCTTAACGGACAGGGGTTCCGAGCAGTACTTC.

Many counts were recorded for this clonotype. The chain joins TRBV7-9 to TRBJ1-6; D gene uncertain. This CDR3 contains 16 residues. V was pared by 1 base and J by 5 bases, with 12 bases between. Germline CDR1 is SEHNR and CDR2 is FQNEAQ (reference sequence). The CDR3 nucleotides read TGTGCCAGCAGCTTAGGGGTCTCCGTTAATAATTCACCCCTCCACTTT. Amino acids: CASSLGVSVNNSPLHF.

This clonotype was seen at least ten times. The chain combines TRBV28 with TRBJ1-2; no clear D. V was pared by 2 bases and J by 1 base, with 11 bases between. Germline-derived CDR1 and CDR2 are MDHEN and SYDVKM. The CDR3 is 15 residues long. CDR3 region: CASSLRLRFNYGYTF. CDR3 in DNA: TGTGCCAGCAGTTTAAGGTTACGTTTTAACTATGGCTACACCTTC.

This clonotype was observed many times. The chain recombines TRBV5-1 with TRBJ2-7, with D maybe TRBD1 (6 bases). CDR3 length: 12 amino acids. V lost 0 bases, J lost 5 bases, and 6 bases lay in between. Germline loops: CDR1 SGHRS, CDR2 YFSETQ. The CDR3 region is CASSLAGDEQYF. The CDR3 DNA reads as TGCGCCAGCAGCTTGGCAGGGGACGAGCAGTACTTC. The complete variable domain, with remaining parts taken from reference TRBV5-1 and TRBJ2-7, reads KAGVTQTPRYLIKTRGQQVTLSCSPISGHRSVSWYQQTPGQGLQFLFEYFSETQRNKGNFPGRFSGRQFSNSRSEMNVSTLELGDSALYLCASSLAGDEQYFGPGTRLTVT.

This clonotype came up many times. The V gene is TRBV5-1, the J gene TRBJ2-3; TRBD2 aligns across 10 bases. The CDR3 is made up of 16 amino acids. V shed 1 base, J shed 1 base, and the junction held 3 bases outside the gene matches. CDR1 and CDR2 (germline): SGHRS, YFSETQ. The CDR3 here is CASSLSSGGRTDTQYF. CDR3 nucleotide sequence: TGCGCCAGCAGCTTGTCTAGCGGGGGCCGCACAGATACGCAGTATTTT.

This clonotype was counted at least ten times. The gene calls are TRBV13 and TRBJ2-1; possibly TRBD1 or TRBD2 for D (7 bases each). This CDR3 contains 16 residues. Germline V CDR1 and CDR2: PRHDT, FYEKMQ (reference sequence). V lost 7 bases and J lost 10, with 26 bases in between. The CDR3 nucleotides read TGTGCCAGCATTAGTTATGAGGGGGCGGGGGTTCACGAGCAGTTCTTC. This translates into CASISYEGAGVHEQFF.

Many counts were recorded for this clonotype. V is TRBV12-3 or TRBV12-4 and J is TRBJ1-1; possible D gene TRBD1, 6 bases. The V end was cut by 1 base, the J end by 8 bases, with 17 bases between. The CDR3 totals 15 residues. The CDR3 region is CASSLVSLGGSEAFF. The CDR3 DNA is TGTGCCAGCAGTTTAGTGTCCCTCGGGGGCTCCGAAGCTTTCTTT.

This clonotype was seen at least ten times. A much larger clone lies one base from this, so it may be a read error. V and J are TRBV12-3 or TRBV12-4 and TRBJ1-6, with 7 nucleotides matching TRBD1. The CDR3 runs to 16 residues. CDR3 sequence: CASSLALTGYNAPLHF. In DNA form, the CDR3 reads TGTGCCAGCAGTTTAGCGCTGACAGGGTATAATGCACCCCTCCACTTT.

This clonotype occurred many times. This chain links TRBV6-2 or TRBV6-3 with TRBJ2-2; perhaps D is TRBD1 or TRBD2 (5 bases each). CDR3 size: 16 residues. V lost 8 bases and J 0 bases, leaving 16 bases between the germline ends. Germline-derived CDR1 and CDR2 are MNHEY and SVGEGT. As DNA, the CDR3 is TGTGCCAGCCTCCGGGACGTCTATCCGAACACCGGGGAGCTGTTTTTT. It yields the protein CASLRDVYPNTGELFF.

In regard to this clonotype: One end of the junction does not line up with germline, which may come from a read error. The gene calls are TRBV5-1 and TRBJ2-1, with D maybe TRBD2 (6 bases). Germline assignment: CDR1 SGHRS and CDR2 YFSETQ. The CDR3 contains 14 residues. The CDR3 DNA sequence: TGCGCCAGCAGCTTAAGAGGGACTTACAATGATCAGTTCTTC. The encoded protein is CASSLRGTYNDQFF.

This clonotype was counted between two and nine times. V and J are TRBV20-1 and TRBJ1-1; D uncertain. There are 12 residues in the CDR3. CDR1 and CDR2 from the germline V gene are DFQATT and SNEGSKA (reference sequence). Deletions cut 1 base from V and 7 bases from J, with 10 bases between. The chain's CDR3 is CSARASGNEAFF. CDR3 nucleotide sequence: TGCAGTGCTAGAGCTAGTGGCAATGAAGCTTTCTTT.

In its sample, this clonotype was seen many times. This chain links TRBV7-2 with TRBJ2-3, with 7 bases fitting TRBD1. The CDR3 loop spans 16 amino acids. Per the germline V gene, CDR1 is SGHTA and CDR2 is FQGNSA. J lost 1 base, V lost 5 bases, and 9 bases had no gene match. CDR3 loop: CASSLDRVGCTDTQYF. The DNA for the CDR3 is TGTGCCAGCAGCCTCGACAGGGTTGGGTGCACAGATACGCAGTATTTT.

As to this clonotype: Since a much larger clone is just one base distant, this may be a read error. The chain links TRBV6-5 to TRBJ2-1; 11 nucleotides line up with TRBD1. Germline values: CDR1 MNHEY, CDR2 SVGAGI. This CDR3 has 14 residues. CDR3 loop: CASSRDRGYNEQIF. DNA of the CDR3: TGTGCCAGCAGTCGGGACAGGGGGTACAATGAGCAGATCTTC.

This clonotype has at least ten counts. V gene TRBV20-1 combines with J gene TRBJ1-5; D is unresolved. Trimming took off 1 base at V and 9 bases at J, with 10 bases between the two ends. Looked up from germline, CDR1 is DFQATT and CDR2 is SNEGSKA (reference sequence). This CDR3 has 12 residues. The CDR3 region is CSARGQGRPQHF. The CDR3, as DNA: TGCAGTGCTAGAGGCCAAGGGAGGCCCCAGCATTTT.

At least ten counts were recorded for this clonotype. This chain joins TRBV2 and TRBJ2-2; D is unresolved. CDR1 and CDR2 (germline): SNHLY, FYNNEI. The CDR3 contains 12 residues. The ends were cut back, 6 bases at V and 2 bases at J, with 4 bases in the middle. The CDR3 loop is CASRINTGELFF. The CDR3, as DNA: TGTGCCAGCAGAATTAACACCGGGGAGCTGTTTTTT.